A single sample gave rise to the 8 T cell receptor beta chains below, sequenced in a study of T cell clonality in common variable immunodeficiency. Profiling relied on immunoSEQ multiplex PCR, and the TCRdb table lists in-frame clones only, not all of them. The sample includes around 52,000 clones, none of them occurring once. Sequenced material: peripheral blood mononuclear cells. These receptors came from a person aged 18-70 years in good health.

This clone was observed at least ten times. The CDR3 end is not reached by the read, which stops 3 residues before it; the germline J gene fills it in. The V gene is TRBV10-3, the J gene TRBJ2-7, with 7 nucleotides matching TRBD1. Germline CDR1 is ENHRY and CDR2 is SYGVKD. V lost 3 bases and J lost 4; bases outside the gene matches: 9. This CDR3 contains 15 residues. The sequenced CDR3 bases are TGTGCCATCAGTGAACAGGGGCAGGAAGGTTACGAG. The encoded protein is CAISEQGQEGYE. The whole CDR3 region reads CAISEQGQEGYEQYF.

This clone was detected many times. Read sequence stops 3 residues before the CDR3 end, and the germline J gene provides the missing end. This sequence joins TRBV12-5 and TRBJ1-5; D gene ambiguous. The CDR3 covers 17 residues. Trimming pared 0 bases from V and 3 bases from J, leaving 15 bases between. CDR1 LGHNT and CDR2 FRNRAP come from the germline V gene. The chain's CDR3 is CASGLVTMQVLNQPQHF. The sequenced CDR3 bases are TGTGCTAGTGGTTTGGTAACGATGCAGGTCCTCAATCAGCCC.

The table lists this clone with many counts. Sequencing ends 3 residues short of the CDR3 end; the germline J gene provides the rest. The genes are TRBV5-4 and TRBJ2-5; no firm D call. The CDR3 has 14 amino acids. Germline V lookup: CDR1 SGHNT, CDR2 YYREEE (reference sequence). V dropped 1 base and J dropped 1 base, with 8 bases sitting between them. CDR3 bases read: TGTGCCAGCAGCTTGCCCCAATCCCAAGAGACC. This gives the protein CASSLPQSQET. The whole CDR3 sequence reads CASSLPQSQETQYF. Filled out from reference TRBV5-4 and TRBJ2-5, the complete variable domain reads ETGVTQSPTHLIKTRGQQVTLRCSSQSGHNTVSWYQQALGQGPQFIFQYYREEENGRGNFPPRFSGLQFPNYSSELNVNALELDDSALYLCASSLPQSQETQYFGPGTRLLVL.

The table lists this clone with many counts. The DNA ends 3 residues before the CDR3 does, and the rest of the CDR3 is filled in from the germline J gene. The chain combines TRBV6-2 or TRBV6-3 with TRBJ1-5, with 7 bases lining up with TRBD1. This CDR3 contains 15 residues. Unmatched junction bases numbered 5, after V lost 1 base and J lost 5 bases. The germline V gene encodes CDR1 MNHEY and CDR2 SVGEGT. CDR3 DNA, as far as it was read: TGTGCCAGCAGTTACTTGACAGGGAGTTATCAGCCC. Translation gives CASSYLTGSYQP. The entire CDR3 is CASSYLTGSYQPQHF.

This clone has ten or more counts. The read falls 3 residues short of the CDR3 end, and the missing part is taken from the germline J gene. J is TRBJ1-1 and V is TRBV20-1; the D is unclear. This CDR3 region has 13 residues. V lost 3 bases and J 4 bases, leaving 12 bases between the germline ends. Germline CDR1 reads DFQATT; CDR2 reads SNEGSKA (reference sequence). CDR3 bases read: TGCAGTGCTAGGCACTCTGAGGGCACTGAA. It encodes CSARHSEGTE. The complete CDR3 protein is CSARHSEGTEAFF.

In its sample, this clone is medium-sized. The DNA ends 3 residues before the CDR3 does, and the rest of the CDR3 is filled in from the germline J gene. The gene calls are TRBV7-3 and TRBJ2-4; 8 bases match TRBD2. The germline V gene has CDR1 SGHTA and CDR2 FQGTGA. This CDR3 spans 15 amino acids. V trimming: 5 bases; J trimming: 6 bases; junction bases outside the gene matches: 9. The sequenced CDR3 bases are TGTGCCAGCAGCCCCTCTCCGGGGGGGGGAAACATT. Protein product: CASSPSPGGGNI. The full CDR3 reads CASSPSPGGGNIQYF.

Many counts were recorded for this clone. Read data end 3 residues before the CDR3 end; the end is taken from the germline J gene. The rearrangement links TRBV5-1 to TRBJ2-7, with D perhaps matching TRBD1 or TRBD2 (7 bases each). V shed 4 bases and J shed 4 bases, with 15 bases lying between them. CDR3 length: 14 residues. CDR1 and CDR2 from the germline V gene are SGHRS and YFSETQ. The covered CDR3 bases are TGCGCCAGCAGCACCACAGGGGAGGGATACGAG. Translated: CASSTTGEGYE. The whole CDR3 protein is CASSTTGEGYEQYF.

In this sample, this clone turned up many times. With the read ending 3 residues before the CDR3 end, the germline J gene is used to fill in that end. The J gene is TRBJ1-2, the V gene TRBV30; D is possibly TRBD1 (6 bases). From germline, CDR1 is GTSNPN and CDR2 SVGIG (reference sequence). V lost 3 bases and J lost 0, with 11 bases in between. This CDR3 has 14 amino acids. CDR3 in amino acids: CAWRGTLSNYGYTF. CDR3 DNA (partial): TGTGCCTGGAGGGGGACACTATCTAACTATGGC.